This TCR beta chain was sequenced for a study of blood T cell repertoires in COVID-19 (dated by TCRdb to the early 2020s). In the study overall: Collaborator samples came from the United States, Italy and Spain and covered acute and convalescent phases of COVID-19. Where available, HLA class I and class II types were taken from metadata supplied by the sample provider and were not determined by assay-based typing. The prospective study material was composed of cDNA or gDNA derived from T cells, B-cell-depleted T cells, or PBMCs. The samples were drawn from two sources: the first 160 participants of the ongoing ImmuneRACE study, and 1,200 or so subjects contributed by 6 global collaborators. Sample metadata almost always included a de-identified subject ID, COVID-19 status, age in years and sex. Deeply sampled blood TCRbeta repertoires from subjects exposed to, actively infected with, or recovered from COVID-19 were included in the dataset. The repertoires were made available in a free public database intended to serve as a resource for research on the immune response to SARS-CoV-2. On the study overall, not on this receptor specifically: How much clinical and demographic metadata was included differed by source and by participant, and the metadata was provided uncurated.

Whole blood was collected in K2EDTA tubes by collaborating institutions according to the institutions' own protocols. For TCRbeta analysis, collaborator samples were shipped as frozen whole blood, as isolated PBMCs, or as DNA extracted from either sample type. TCRbeta CDR3 regions were amplified from genomic DNA using the immunoSEQ Assay, a bias-controlled multiplex PCR. Turning to the authors' computational methods: The number of nucleated cells in each sample was estimated from the amplification of reference gene primers within the assay. To quantify the absolute abundance of each unique TCRbeta CDR3 rearrangement, sequence reads were collapsed and filtered. Productive Simpson clonality was computed per sample as the square root of Simpson's diversity index over productive rearrangements. TCRdb holds this immuneACCESS table with in-frame rearrangements only. Some clones are missing; in checked studies, unresolved V genes explain under half, and the rest has no known cause. V and J calls plus clone size are reproduced from that table; the DNA served to infer D and trimming. A total of hundreds of thousands of clones appear in this sample, 82% of them only once. 3.6% of the sample is taken by the ten largest.

A remark on this clone: The antigen it recognizes is unknown. No clone much larger than this one lies a single base away; base qualities are absent.

Its CDR3 holds 13 amino acids, cysteine through phenylalanine. CDR3 DNA only is kept here, 39 bases in frame from base 1. Cut back by 6 bases and 2 bases, the V and J ends lie 10 bases apart. The sequence links TRBV12-3 or TRBV12-4 to TRBJ1-1; the D gene is not confidently resolved. Sample: peripheral blood. This receptor was identified in a woman older than 75 with acute or convalescent COVID-19. The CDR3 corresponds to CASRQRINTEAFF. DNA sequence: TGTGCCAGCAGGCAGAGGATCAACACTGAAGCTTTCTTT.